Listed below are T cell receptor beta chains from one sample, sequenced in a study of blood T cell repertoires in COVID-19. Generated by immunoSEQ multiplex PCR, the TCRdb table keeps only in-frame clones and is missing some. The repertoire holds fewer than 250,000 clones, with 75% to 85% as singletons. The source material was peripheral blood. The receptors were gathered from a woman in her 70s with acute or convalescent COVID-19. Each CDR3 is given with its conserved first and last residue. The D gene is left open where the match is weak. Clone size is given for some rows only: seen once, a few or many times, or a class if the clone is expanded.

TGTGCCAGCAGACACCCCGGCGGGAGGGGACGGACGAACTATAATTCACCCCTCCACTTT | CASRHPGGRGRTNYNSPLHF | TRBJ1-6 | NA | NA | TRBV7-8
TGTGCCAGCAAGACAGGGGGCCCGATGGGCTATGGCTACACCTTC | CASKTGGPMGYGYTF | TRBJ1-2 | NA | TRBD1 | TRBV28
TGTGCCAGCAGTTTAACTACAGGGGGACAGCCCCAGCATTTT | CASSLTTGGQPQHF | TRBJ1-5 | few | TRBD1 | TRBV6-5
TGTGCCAGCAGGACAGGGGGATCCTACGAGCAGTACTTC | CASRTGGSYEQYF | TRBJ2-7 | NA | TRBD1 | TRBV6-5
TGTGCCAGCAGTGGGGGACAGGGTATCTACGAGCAGTACTTC | CASSGGQGIYEQYF | TRBJ2-7 | NA | TRBD1 | TRBV6-2/TRBV6-3
TGTGCCAGCTCACCATTCCTTAATGAAAAACTGTTTTTT | CASSPFLNEKLFF | TRBJ1-4 | NA | NA | TRBV18
TGTGCCATGACTTCGGGAACTCACCGGAACACTGAAGCTTTCTTT | CAMTSGTHRNTEAFF | TRBJ1-1 | few | NA | TRBV10-3
TGTGCCAGCTCCCCCGGGACAGGGGGCATTAGGAACACTGAAGCTTTCTTT | CASSPGTGGIRNTEAFF | TRBJ1-1 | NA | TRBD1 | TRBV18
TGTGCCAGCAGTTTGACAGTCTACCAAGAGACCCAGTACTTC | CASSLTVYQETQYF | TRBJ2-5 | NA | NA | TRBV6-2/TRBV6-3
TGTGCCAGCAGCTTAATGGGCAGGGGGACTAATCAGCCCCAGCATTTT | CASSLMGRGTNQPQHF | TRBJ1-5 | NA | TRBD1 | TRBV7-2
TGTGCCAGAAGCTTAGCCCCAGGTCGGGACAGGGGGACTTACGAGCAGTACTTC | CARSLAPGRDRGTYEQYF | TRBJ2-7 | NA | NA | TRBV7-5
TGTGCCATCAGTGAGCAAGGGGCAATCTATGGCTACACCTTC | CAISEQGAIYGYTF | TRBJ1-2 | few | NA | TRBV10-3
TGTGCCAGCAGCCAAGATGTGGGACTAGCGGCTTTCTACGAGCAGTACTTC | CASSQDVGLAAFYEQYF | TRBJ2-7 | NA | TRBD2 | TRBV14
TGTGCCAGCAGTTTCGGGACAGGGGGCTCTCCCTACGAGCAGTACTTC | CASSFGTGGSPYEQYF | TRBJ2-7 | NA | TRBD1 | TRBV6-5
TGTGCCAGCAGTTTAGGCGGACTCGGTCAGCCCCAGCATTTT | CASSLGGLGQPQHF | TRBJ1-5 | NA | NA | TRBV28
TGTGCCAGCAGCTTAGATCAGGCTAGGGGCACTGAAGCTTTCTTT | CASSLDQARGTEAFF | TRBJ1-1 | NA | NA | TRBV7-9
TGCGCCAGCAGTCCGGACCGGGGGGGCCCCGATACGCAGTATTTT | CASSPDRGGPDTQYF | TRBJ2-3 | NA | TRBD2 | TRBV5-1
TGTGCCACCAGTACGTGGGGCTTCGCGAACACCGGGGAGCTGTTTTTT | CATSTWGFANTGELFF | TRBJ2-2 | NA | NA | TRBV15
TGCGCCAGCAGCTTGGCCGTAAGTTCCTACGTTGACAGGGTCAAAGAGACCCAGTACTTC | CASSLAVSSYVDRVKETQYF | TRBJ2-5 | NA | TRBD1 | TRBV5-1
TGTGCCAGCAGTTTTCTAAGGGGGGAGCAGTACTTC | CASSFLRGEQYF | TRBJ2-7 | NA | NA | TRBV27
TGCGCCAGCACCGAAGCGGGGCTAATCGGGGAGCTGTTTTTT | CASTEAGLIGELFF | TRBJ2-2 | NA | TRBD2 | TRBV5-1
TGTGCCAGCAGGAACTGGGGGGGACAGGTTGAAGCTTTCTTT | CASRNWGGQVEAFF | TRBJ1-1 | NA | TRBD1 | TRBV6-5
TGTGCCAGCAGCCAAACAGGGAACTCTGGAAACACCATATATTTT | CASSQTGNSGNTIYF | TRBJ1-3 | NA | NA | TRBV3-1/TRBV3-2
TGTGCCAGCAGCCCGGGACAGACGATGAACACTGAAGCTTTCTTT | CASSPGQTMNTEAFF | TRBJ1-1 | few | TRBD1 | TRBV6-5
TGTGCCAGCAGTTCCCGATCGGGCAGGGGGAACACTGAAGCTTTCTTT | CASSSRSGRGNTEAFF | TRBJ1-1 | NA | NA | TRBV28
TGCGCCAGCAGCCCACAGGGGTTCACCGGGGAGCTGTTTTTT | CASSPQGFTGELFF | TRBJ2-2 | NA | TRBD1 | TRBV5-1
TGCGCCAGCAGCTCTGGGGGGGCAACTAATGAAAAACTGTTTTTT | CASSSGGATNEKLFF | TRBJ1-4 | NA | NA | TRBV4-1
TGTGCCAGCAGCTTCCGGACTAGCGACCAAGATACGCAGTATTTT | CASSFRTSDQDTQYF | TRBJ2-3 | NA | TRBD2 | TRBV5-4
TGTGCCAGCAGTTCCGGGATCCAATATGAAAAACTGTTTTTT | CASSSGIQYEKLFF | TRBJ1-4 | NA | NA | TRBV6-5
TGCGCCAGCAGCGAGGGGGCTGGAGAGCAGTACTTC | CASSEGAGEQYF | TRBJ2-7 | NA | TRBD1 | TRBV5-1
TGTGCCAGCAGCCAAGATGAGTCCGGGACAGGGAGAGGCTATGGCTACACCTTC | CASSQDESGTGRGYGYTF | TRBJ1-2 | NA | TRBD1 | TRBV4-2
TGCGCCAGCAGCTTGGCCCAAACAGGGTCTGAAGCTTTCTTT | CASSLAQTGSEAFF | TRBJ1-1 | NA | NA | TRBV5-1
TGTGCCAGCAGCTTAGCAGGGACAGGGGTCTACGAGCAGTACTTC | CASSLAGTGVYEQYF | TRBJ2-7 | NA | TRBD1 | TRBV7-2
TGTGCCAGCAGCTTAGCGGCTAGCGGGGGGCTTTCTACCGGGGAGCTGTTTTTT | CASSLAASGGLSTGELFF | TRBJ2-2 | NA | TRBD2 | TRBV7-6
TGCGCCAGCAGCTTGGCCGGGGGTGTCACTGAAGCTTTCTTT | CASSLAGGVTEAFF | TRBJ1-1 | NA | NA | TRBV5-1
TGTGCCAGCAGGAGGGAAATGGATAGTGGCTACACCTTC | CASRREMDSGYTF | TRBJ1-2 | NA | NA | TRBV2
TGTGCCTGGAGTGCGGACAGGGGCACTGAAGCTTTCTTT | CAWSADRGTEAFF | TRBJ1-1 | once | TRBD1 | TRBV30
TGTGCCAGCACATGGGGACTAGAGTCGTACAATGAGCAGTTCTTC | CASTWGLESYNEQFF | TRBJ2-1 | NA | TRBD2 | TRBV6-5